This record looks at one T cell receptor beta chain sequence and its context. The antigen is undetermined. Clones were read by immunoSEQ multiplex PCR, and TCRdb kept only the in-frame ones, dropping some. The sample consists of 77,000 or so clones, more than 85% of them appearing once. The record originates from a study of T cell responses to AZD1222 COVID-19 vaccine. V was cut by 7 bases and J by 5 bases, with 11 bases left in between. The CDR3 sequence is 13 residues long. Germline V lookup: CDR1 KGHDR, CDR2 SFDVKD. Points from the study as a whole: Spike-specific TCR breadth and depth went up after people got two AZD1222 doses. Donors skewed white British and female; clonal diversity was possibly underestimated.

Sample: peripheral blood, taken 28 days after the second AZD1222 dose. The chain employs TRBV24-1 and TRBJ2-1; TRBD2 might be the D (5 bases). This TCR derives from an adult who received the AZD1222 COVID-19 vaccine. The DNA of the CDR3 is TGTGCCACCAGGGCTCACGGGAACAATGAGCAGTTCTTC. Translated: CATRAHGNNEQFF.